Listed below are T cell receptor beta chains from one sample, sequenced in a study of regulatory T cells in long-lasting Graves disease. In TCRdb, the multiplex PCR reads were re-called with MiXCR into one record per CDR3 protein. This sample has roughly 420,000 distinct CDR3 sequences, with roughly 15% found just once. The same data also contributed to another study, on T cells in Graves' hyperthyroidism and ophthalmopathy.

The starting material was peripheral blood mononuclear cells (PBMCs), obtained at new diagnosis, from a patient treated with antithyroid drugs. All receptors come from a woman under 30 with Graves disease. Both conserved end residues are part of each CDR3. The D gene is left open where the match is weak. Size values are once, few and many counts, or a class for expanded clones, and some rows have none.

v_gene: TRBV6-2/TRBV6-3
abundance: .
j_gene: TRBJ1-2
d_gene: .
CDR3nt: TGTGCCAGCAGTGAAGGGGTACCGAATGGCTACACCTTC
CDR3aa: CASSEGVPNGYTF

v_gene: TRBV20-1
abundance: .
j_gene: TRBJ1-5
d_gene: .
CDR3nt: TGCAGTGCTAGTTTCTTGGTTTCAGATGGCAATCAGCCCCAGCATTTT
CDR3aa: CSASFLVSDGNQPQHF

v_gene: TRBV5-1
abundance: few
j_gene: TRBJ2-1
d_gene: TRBD1
CDR3nt: TGCGCCAGCAGCTTATTAAACCGGGACAGGGGAGGGAATGAGCAGTTCTTC
CDR3aa: CASSLLNRDRGGNEQFF

v_gene: TRBV7-3
abundance: .
j_gene: TRBJ2-3
d_gene: .
CDR3nt: TGTGCCAGCAGCCCTGGGACACCGCTCAGTACAGATACGCAGTATTTT
CDR3aa: CASSPGTPLSTDTQYF

v_gene: TRBV11-2
abundance: many
j_gene: TRBJ2-1
d_gene: TRBD2
CDR3nt: TGTGCCAGCAGCTTAGGCCTAGCGGGAGGGCCGGGGAATGAGCAGTTCTTC
CDR3aa: CASSLGLAGGPGNEQFF

v_gene: TRBV29-1
abundance: .
j_gene: TRBJ2-1
d_gene: .
CDR3nt: TGCAGCGTTGAGAAGGGCAGAGCGGAGGGGTACAATGAGCAGTTCTTC
CDR3aa: CSVEKGRAEGYNEQFF

v_gene: TRBV29-1
abundance: many
j_gene: TRBJ2-1
d_gene: .
CDR3nt: TGCAGCGTCGCAACTAGGTACAAGTTCTTC
CDR3aa: CSVATRYKFF

v_gene: TRBV27
abundance: many
j_gene: TRBJ2-7
d_gene: .
CDR3nt: TGTGCCAGCACCGGACAGCGTCTTCACGAGCAGTACTTC
CDR3aa: CASTGQRLHEQYF

v_gene: TRBV30
abundance: many
j_gene: TRBJ1-5
d_gene: .
CDR3nt: TGTGCCTGGACCCCCGCCGAAGGTTATAGCAATCAGCCCCAGCATTTT
CDR3aa: CAWTPAEGYSNQPQHF

v_gene: TRBV20-1
abundance: .
j_gene: TRBJ2-1
d_gene: TRBD2
CDR3nt: TGCAGTGCTAGGGTGGGACTAGCGGGAGGGGCCGATGAGCAGTTCTTC
CDR3aa: CSARVGLAGGADEQFF

v_gene: TRBV7-2
abundance: many
j_gene: TRBJ2-1
d_gene: .
CDR3nt: TGTGCCAGCAGCTTAGGGCGGGAATACAATGAGCAGTTCTTC
CDR3aa: CASSLGREYNEQFF

v_gene: TRBV11-2
abundance: many
j_gene: TRBJ2-7
d_gene: .
CDR3nt: TGTGCCAGCAGCGCCGTAAGGGGACGCTACGAGCAGTACTTC
CDR3aa: CASSAVRGRYEQYF

v_gene: TRBV6-1
abundance: many
j_gene: TRBJ2-1
d_gene: .
CDR3nt: TGTGCCAGCAGTCCCTGGGGAGGGGACAAGTTCTTC
CDR3aa: CASSPWGGDKFF

v_gene: TRBV7-9
abundance: few
j_gene: TRBJ2-4
d_gene: TRBD2
CDR3nt: TGTGCCAGTTCCCTTAACCTAGCGGACCCTGGGGACATTCAGTACTTC
CDR3aa: CASSLNLADPGDIQYF